This T cell receptor beta chain derives from a study of technical replicates of blood from several donors. Per the germline V gene, CDR1 is MNHNS and CDR2 is SASEGT. CDR3 length equals 11 residues. After removal of 6 bases from V and 13 bases from J, the junction contained 5 bases not matched to a gene. Clones were sequenced by immunoSEQ multiplex PCR, and TCRdb holds only the in-frame ones, with some missing. This table holds about 94,000 clones, around 95% found once. This chain joins TRBV6-1 and TRBJ2-1; 8 nucleotides line up with TRBD1. The sequence came from a human donor in good health. Sequencing used T cells isolated from PBMCs. CDR3 nucleotide sequence: TGTGCCAGCAGGAGCACAGGGGGACAGTTCTTC. Translation gives CASRSTGGQFF.